The 24 T cell receptor beta chains below were found in one sample sequenced in a study of technical replicates of blood from four donors. The data were produced by immunoSEQ multiplex PCR, yet TCRdb's version contains in-frame clones alone and is incomplete. The profile shows fewer than 85,000 clones, roughly 94% of them singletons. Sequenced sample: T cells isolated from PBMCs. The receptors originated from a human donor in good health.

In its sample, this clone was seen once. The rearrangement uses TRBV5-1 and TRBJ2-5, with 11 nucleotides matching TRBD2. Per the germline V gene, CDR1 is SGHRS and CDR2 is YFSETQ. The CDR3 extends over 16 amino acids. Trimming cost V 0 bases and J 2 bases; bases outside gene matches: 3. The CDR3 sequence is CASSLGGTSGQETQYF. In DNA, the CDR3 is TGCGCCAGCAGCTTGGGGGGGACTAGCGGACAAGAGACCCAGTACTTC.

Here the CDR3 reads CSAMDSPEQYF. The CDR3 DNA reads as TGCAGCGCCATGGACAGCCCGGAGCAGTACTTC. V and J are TRBV29-1 and TRBJ2-7; D perhaps matches TRBD1 (6 bases). Per the germline V gene, CDR1 is SQVTM and CDR2 is ANQGSEA. Trimming left V 7 bases short and J 7 bases short, with 14 bases between. This CDR3 is built from 11 residues.

The J gene is TRBJ1-5, the V gene TRBV7-8; unclear D gene. The V gene's germline CDR1 is SGHVS and CDR2 FQNEAQ. The CDR3 totals 16 residues. V was pared by 0 bases and J by 1 base, with 10 bases between. The CDR3 loop reads CASSLAGGSSNQPQHF. The CDR3 DNA sequence: TGTGCCAGCAGCTTAGCTGGCGGGAGCAGCAATCAGCCCCAGCATTTT.

V is TRBV28 and J is TRBJ1-5; D is uncertain. V was clipped by 2 bases and J by 8 bases, with 10 bases between them. In germline, CDR1 is MDHEN, CDR2 SYDVKM. CDR3 length: 13 amino acids. As DNA, the CDR3 is TGTGCCAGCAGTTTACCCCCCGCAGAGCCCCAGCATTTT. Amino acid sequence: CASSLPPAEPQHF.

The V and J genes are TRBV5-4 and TRBJ1-1, with 8 bases fitting TRBD1. Trimming cost V 2 bases and J 1 base; bases outside gene matches: 13. Looked up from germline, CDR1 is SGHNT and CDR2 is YYREEE (reference sequence). The CDR3 runs 18 residues. CDR3 nucleotide sequence: TGTGCCAGCAGCTTAATCCGCCCAGGGGGCGCCCGGAACACTGAAGCTTTCTTT. Translation gives CASSLIRPGGARNTEAFF. Together with reference TRBV5-4 and TRBJ1-1, the CDR3 gives the full variable domain: ETGVTQSPTHLIKTRGQQVTLRCSSQSGHNTVSWYQQALGQGPQFIFQYYREEENGRGNFPPRFSGLQFPNYSSELNVNALELDDSALYLCASSLIRPGGARNTEAFFGQGTRLTVV.

CDR3 amino acids: CASSTAGQGYGETQYF. The CDR3 coding sequence is TGCGCCAGCAGCACCGCGGGACAGGGATATGGGGAGACCCAGTACTTC. The chain links TRBV5-1 to TRBJ2-5; TRBD1 matches at 9 bases. The CDR3 contains 16 residues. Trimming at V came to 4 bases and at J to 5 bases, leaving 12 bases not matched to a gene. Germline V CDR1 and CDR2: SGHRS, YFSETQ.

The chain is built from TRBV5-1 and TRBJ2-3, with TRBD2 matching over 15 bases. With 3 bases clipped from V and 2 bases from J, the junction kept 4 bases outside the gene matches. The germline CDR1 and CDR2 sequences are SGHRS and YFSETQ. The CDR3 has 17 amino acids. In DNA form, the CDR3 reads TGCGCCAGCAGCTGGGGGACTAGCGGGAGGTACACAGATACGCAGTATTTT. It codes for CASSWGTSGRYTDTQYF.

This chain links TRBV19 with TRBJ1-1; D unresolved. CDR3 length: 13 residues. V was cut by 6 bases and J by 1 base, with 9 bases left in between. Per germline, CDR1 LNHDA and CDR2 SQIVND (reference sequence). The CDR3 here is CASSPRWNTEAFF. CDR3 nucleotide sequence: TGTGCCAGTAGCCCTCGGTGGAACACTGAAGCTTTCTTT.

The chain uses TRBV5-1 and TRBJ1-1, with 7 nucleotides matching TRBD1. From germline, CDR1 is SGHRS and CDR2 YFSETQ. The CDR3 length is 14 residues. With V trimmed by 2 bases and J by 3 bases, 4 bases remained unmatched. CDR3 region: CASSFWDSYTEAFF. CDR3 nucleotide sequence: TGCGCCAGCAGCTTTTGGGACAGTTACACTGAAGCTTTCTTT.

The CDR3 spells CASSFFGVGETQYF. Written as DNA, the CDR3 is TGTGCCAGCAGCTTTTTCGGGGTCGGGGAGACCCAGTACTTC. The chain has TRBV5-6 and TRBJ2-5, with a possible D match to TRBD2 (5 bases). The V end lost 2 bases, the J end lost 5 bases, and 13 bases lay between the germline ends. CDR3 size: 14 residues. Germline V CDR1 and CDR2: SGHDT, YYEEEE.

The gene calls are TRBV11-2 and TRBJ2-7, with a tentative D call TRBD2 (6 bases). CDR3 length: 15 residues. The germline gives CDR1 SGHAT, CDR2 FQNNGV. V lost 0 bases and J lost 2, with 11 bases in between. CDR3 bases: TGTGCCAGCAGCTTAGATTTGGGGGGTCCCTACGAGCAGTACTTC. It encodes CASSLDLGGPYEQYF.

This clone was seen only once. This chain joins TRBV6-1 and TRBJ2-7, with 8 bases fitting TRBD1. This CDR3 region has 15 residues. CDR1 MNHNS and CDR2 SASEGT come from the germline V gene. With 2 bases clipped from V and 3 bases from J, the junction kept 6 bases outside the gene matches. CDR3 DNA: TGTGCCAGCAGTGAATCGCGGACAGGGTTCTACGAGCAGTACTTC. Translated, it gives CASSESRTGFYEQYF.

This sequence joins TRBV7-8 and TRBJ1-1, with D maybe TRBD1 (5 bases). V dropped 0 bases and J dropped 1 base, with 9 bases sitting between them. The CDR3 consists of 15 residues. Germline V gene sequence: CDR1 SGHVS, CDR2 FQNEAQ. The CDR3 DNA follows: TGTGCCAGCAGCTTAGCGTTGGGGGGGAACACTGAAGCTTTCTTT. Amino acids: CASSLALGGNTEAFF.

V is TRBV9 and J is TRBJ2-2, with D possibly matching TRBD2 (5 bases). Germline V gene lookup returns CDR1 SGDLS and CDR2 YYNGEE. This CDR3 comprises 13 residues. Deletions cut 3 bases from V and 4 bases from J, with 7 bases between. CDR3 protein: CASSAAGTGELFF. As DNA, the CDR3 is TGTGCCAGCAGCGCCGCGGGCACCGGGGAGCTGTTTTTT.

The chain uses TRBV28 and TRBJ2-2; 7 bases fit TRBD2. CDR1 is MDHEN, CDR2 SYDVKM, per germline. This CDR3 is 15 amino acids long. Losses at the gene ends were 10 bases for V and 7 bases for J; bases not matched to a gene: 15. The CDR3 nucleotides are TGTGCCACCACCCGAAGTAGCGGGTTCGGCGGGGAGCTGTTTTTT. It specifies CATTRSSGFGGELFF.

The chain links TRBV19 to TRBJ2-1; TRBD2 aligns across 11 bases. Germline lookup yields CDR1 LNHDA and CDR2 SQIVND (reference sequence). Trimming at V came to 2 bases and at J to 8 bases, leaving 23 bases not matched to a gene. The CDR3 sequence is 21 residues long. The CDR3 bases are TGTGCCAGTAGTATAAGCCAATACATGTTTGGGATTAGCGGGAGGGAGTATGAGCAGTTCTTC. Its translation is CASSISQYMFGISGREYEQFF.

As concerns this clone: Other DNA variants within this sample encode the same CDR3. The rearrangement links TRBV7-9 to TRBJ1-1; D not certain. This CDR3 is built from 13 residues. V was clipped by 3 bases and J by 0 bases, with 5 bases between them. Germline CDR1 reads SEHNR; CDR2 reads FQNEAQ (reference sequence). The CDR3 sequence: CASSFRLNTEAFF. The CDR3 bases are TGTGCCAGCAGCTTTCGGTTGAACACTGAAGCTTTCTTT.

V and J are TRBV6-5 and TRBJ2-5; TRBD2 agrees at 8 bases. J lost 4 bases, V lost 8 bases, and 6 bases had no gene match. From germline, CDR1 is MNHEY and CDR2 SVGAGI. This CDR3 region has 13 residues. CDR3 sequence reads: CASALAERETQYF. The DNA of the CDR3 is TGTGCCAGCGCACTAGCGGAGAGAGAGACCCAGTACTTC.

This chain links TRBV10-3 with TRBJ2-7; the match to TRBD1 covers 12 bases. The CDR3 is 14 residues long. Germline CDR1 reads ENHRY; CDR2 reads SYGVKD. The V and J ends lost 5 bases and 7 bases, in that order; junction bases with no gene match: 6. The CDR3, as DNA: TGTGCCATCAGTCCGGGACAGGGGGCTGGAGAGCAGTACTTC. This gives the protein CAISPGQGAGEQYF.

The chain carries TRBV7-2 and TRBJ2-7, with TRBD1 matching 9 bases. The CDR3 has 18 residues. Germline values: CDR1 SGHTA, CDR2 FQGNSA. V dropped 5 bases and J dropped 3; count of bases not matched to a gene: 17. CDR3 DNA sequence: TGTGCCAGCAGCCACCGGGACAGGGCAGCTCTTTGGGGCTACGAGCAGTACTTC. Translated: CASSHRDRAALWGYEQYF.

This chain uses TRBV7-6 with TRBJ2-7; maybe TRBD1 (7 bases). Germline V gene data show CDR1 as SGHVS and CDR2 as FNYEAQ. The CDR3 loop spans 14 amino acids. The V and J ends lost 5 bases and 0 bases respectively, with 11 bases between them. The CDR3 protein is CASSRGTDSYEQYF. The CDR3 bases are TGTGCCAGCAGCCGCGGGACAGACTCCTACGAGCAGTACTTC.

This clone is a singleton in its sample. V gene TRBV6-5 combines with J gene TRBJ2-7; D remains ambiguous. This CDR3 has 15 residues. Deletions cut 0 bases from V and 5 bases from J, with 14 bases between. Germline CDR1 reads MNHEY; CDR2 reads SVGAGI. The CDR3 protein is CASSYSSTTPNEQYF. The CDR3 bases are TGTGCCAGCAGTTACTCTAGCACAACCCCCAACGAGCAGTACTTC.

CDR3 protein: CASSWSPRLATNEKLFF. CDR3 coding DNA: TGTGCCAGCAGCTGGAGCCCAAGACTCGCAACTAATGAAAAACTGTTTTTT. V and J are TRBV7-6 and TRBJ1-4; unclear D gene. V lost 4 bases, J lost 0 bases, and 15 bases lay in between. This CDR3 comprises 17 residues. CDR1 and CDR2 from the germline V gene are SGHVS and FNYEAQ. The full variable domain, completed using reference TRBV7-6 and TRBJ1-4, is GAGVSQSPRYKVTKRGQDVALRCDPISGHVSLYWYRQALGQGPEFLTYFNYEAQQDKSGLPNDRFSAERPEGSISTLTIQRTEQRDSAMYRCASSWSPRLATNEKLFFGSGTQLSVL.

The V gene is TRBV30, the J gene TRBJ2-1, with 8 bases matching TRBD1. From germline, CDR1 is GTSNPN and CDR2 SVGIG (reference sequence). J was trimmed by 15 bases and V by 0 bases; bases with no gene match: 13. The CDR3 spans 14 residues. CDR3 protein: CAWSVTGRTGLPFF. CDR3 sequence (DNA): TGTGCCTGGAGTGTAACCGGAAGGACAGGGTTGCCGTTCTTC.